The next 22 T cell receptor beta chains were all read from a single sample in a study of T cell responses to AZD1222 COVID-19 vaccine. Libraries were prepared by immunoSEQ multiplex PCR; TCRdb keeps only in-frame clonotypes and omits some of them. The table records more than 85,000 clones, over 85% of them present only once. The starting material was peripheral blood, obtained 28 days after the second AZD1222 dose. These receptors were taken from an adult who received the AZD1222 COVID-19 vaccine.

The chain uses TRBV19 and TRBJ2-1; tentatively, D is TRBD1 (5 bases). Looked up from germline, CDR1 is LNHDA and CDR2 is SQIVND (reference sequence). The CDR3 has 12 residues. Between the trimmed V and J ends, which lost 9 bases and 13 bases, there was a span of 19 bases. CDR3 protein: CASEDRVRGQFF. In DNA form, the CDR3 reads TGTGCCAGCGAAGACAGAGTAAGGGGACAGTTCTTC.

The chain is built from TRBV5-1 and TRBJ1-1, with D perhaps matching TRBD1 (5 bases). Germline V CDR1 and CDR2: SGHRS, YFSETQ. The germline V and J ends were trimmed by 0 bases and 4 bases, with 10 bases remaining between them. The length of the CDR3 is 14 residues. CDR3 coding DNA: TGCGCCAGCAGCTTGGCCGGGGCAGGCACTGAAGCTTTCTTT. It specifies CASSLAGAGTEAFF.

The chain links TRBV19 to TRBJ1-2; D is unclear. The CDR3 covers 13 residues. With 6 bases removed from V and 1 base from J, the gap between germline ends came to 9 bases. Germline V gene data show CDR1 as LNHDA and CDR2 as SQIVND (reference sequence). This CDR3 reads CASRSTYNYGYTF. The CDR3 DNA reads as TGTGCCAGTAGATCGACCTATAACTATGGCTACACCTTC.

In DNA, the CDR3 is TGTGCCAGCAGTTCCAAGGGCGTAATGAGCAGCACCATATATTTT. Protein product: CASSSKGVMSSTIYF. The chain carries TRBV27 and TRBJ1-3, with D hard to call. CDR1 and CDR2 from the germline V gene are MNHEY and SMNVEV (reference sequence). The V and J ends lost 4 bases and 9 bases respectively, with 19 bases between them. The length of the CDR3 is 15 residues.

J is TRBJ1-2 and V is TRBV5-8, with a tentative D call TRBD1 (5 bases). Germline CDR1 SGHTS, CDR2 YDEGEE. This CDR3 is built from 15 residues. V lost 0 bases to trimming and J lost 8 bases, with 17 bases between them. CDR3 DNA sequence: TGTGCCAGCAGCTTGGTGGCGGGGCCGCTCCAGGGCTACACCTTC. It encodes CASSLVAGPLQGYTF.

This clone is termed medium-sized. The gene calls are TRBV11-3 and TRBJ1-1; D not certain. CDR1 and CDR2 from the germline V gene are SGHNT and YENEEA. The CDR3 is made up of 13 amino acids. Trimming cost V 5 bases and J 7 bases, with 14 bases left between them. The CDR3: CASSRRTPGEAFF. In DNA form, the CDR3 reads TGTGCCAGCAGCCGCCGGACCCCCGGTGAAGCTTTCTTT. The full variable domain, in which reference TRBV11-3 and TRBJ1-1 provide the parts outside the CDR3, is EAGVVQSPRYKIIEKKQPVAFWCNPISGHNTLYWYLQNLGQGPELLIRYENEEAVDDSQLPKDRFSAERLKGVDSTLKIQPAELGDSAVYLCASSRRTPGEAFFGQGTRLTVV.

This sequence joins TRBV7-3 and TRBJ2-2; 10 nucleotides line up with TRBD1. From germline, CDR1 is SGHTA and CDR2 FQGTGA. The CDR3 has 15 amino acids. V shed 3 bases and J 4 bases; nucleotides not matched to a gene: 2. CDR3 nucleotides: TGTGCCAGCAGCTTCGGGACAGGGGCCACCGGGGAGCTGTTTTTT. It specifies CASSFGTGATGELFF.

The chain combines TRBV3-1 (or the pseudogene TRBV3-2) with TRBJ2-3, with 15 bases matching TRBD2. Germline loops: CDR1 LGHDT, CDR2 YNNKEL (reference sequence). This CDR3 is built from 16 residues. The J segment lost 4 bases and the V segment lost 1 base, leaving 0 bases of the junction unmatched. The CDR3 bases are TGTGCCAGCAGCCAAGGGACTAGCGGGAGGGCAGATACGCAGTATTTT. The encoded protein is CASSQGTSGRADTQYF.

J is TRBJ1-3 and V is TRBV28; weak D call: TRBD1 (6 bases). V was clipped by 5 bases and J by 8 bases, with 16 bases between them. Per the germline V gene, CDR1 is MDHEN and CDR2 is SYDVKM. This CDR3 is built from 14 residues. CDR3 sequence (DNA): TGTGCCAGCAGTGTAACAGGGCTTGAGGACACCATATATTTT. It is translated as CASSVTGLEDTIYF.

This clone was counted only a few times. The chain uses TRBV27 and TRBJ2-1, with 10 bases matching TRBD2. J was trimmed by 6 bases and V by 3 bases; bases with no gene match: 5. Germline CDR1 MNHEY, CDR2 SMNVEV (reference sequence). The CDR3 runs 15 residues. CDR3 in amino acids: CASSLYSGRSNEQFF. The CDR3 DNA reads TGTGCCAGCAGTTTGTATAGCGGGAGGTCCAATGAGCAGTTCTTC.

A word on this clone: The same CDR3 also results from other DNA sequences found in this sample. The rearrangement uses TRBV6-5 and TRBJ1-2; D gene ambiguous. The V gene lost 0 bases and the J gene lost 2 bases, with 4 bases spanning the gap. Per the germline V gene, CDR1 is MNHEY and CDR2 is SVGAGI. There are 13 residues in the CDR3. Here the CDR3 reads CASSYSSNYGYTF. The CDR3 DNA follows: TGTGCCAGCAGTTACTCGAGCAACTATGGCTACACCTTC.

V is TRBV3-1 (or the pseudogene TRBV3-2) and J is TRBJ2-6, with a possible D match to TRBD2 (6 bases). Between the trimmed V and J ends, which lost 0 bases and 0 bases, there was a span of 9 bases. Per germline, CDR1 LGHDT and CDR2 YNNKEL (reference sequence). The CDR3 spans 17 residues. Written as DNA, the CDR3 is TGTGCCAGCAGCCAAGATTTGGGGGGCTCTGGGGCCAACGTCCTGACTTTC. Its translation is CASSQDLGGSGANVLTF.

The chain recombines TRBV4-1 with TRBJ1-2; D might be TRBD1 (5 bases). Per germline, CDR1 MGHRA and CDR2 YSYEKL. The CDR3 sequence is 14 residues long. V lost 1 base and J lost 4, with 10 bases in between. Written as DNA, the CDR3 is TGCGCCAGCAGCCAAGTCGGGACCGCCTATGGCTACACCTTC. Translated, it gives CASSQVGTAYGYTF.

The chain uses TRBV6-5 and TRBJ2-6, with 7 bases identical to TRBD1. Germline values: CDR1 MNHEY, CDR2 SVGAGI. This CDR3 contains 15 residues. The J segment lost 1 base and the V segment lost 6 bases, leaving 3 bases of the junction unmatched. The DNA for the CDR3 is TGTGCCAGCAGCACGGACAGGTCTGGGGCCAACGTCCTGACTTTC. Translated, it gives CASSTDRSGANVLTF.

The chain has TRBV10-3 and TRBJ1-4; unclear D gene. CDR1 is ENHRY, CDR2 SYGVKD, per germline. The germline V and J ends were trimmed by 0 bases and 1 base, with 12 bases remaining between them. The CDR3 consists of 17 residues. The CDR3 sequence: CAISESDQPGTNEKLFF. The CDR3 nucleotides read TGTGCCATCAGTGAGTCGGACCAGCCTGGAACTAATGAAAAACTGTTTTTT.

V usage is TRBV14 and J usage is TRBJ2-2; either TRBD1 or TRBD2 may supply D (6 bases each). The CDR3 covers 16 residues. Deletions cut 0 bases from V and 3 bases from J, with 11 bases between. The germline V gene has CDR1 SGHDN and CDR2 FVKESK. The CDR3 nucleotides are TGTGCCAGCAGCCAAGAGGGGGGCGTGCACACCGGGGAGCTGTTTTTT. This translates into CASSQEGGVHTGELFF.

V and J are TRBV12-3 or TRBV12-4 and TRBJ1-5; TRBD1 agrees at 9 bases. CDR3 length equals 13 residues. V was pared by 7 bases and J by 4 bases, with 2 bases of the junction left unmatched. In DNA, the CDR3 is TGTGCCAGCACCGGACAGGGGAATCAGCCCCAGCATTTT. As protein: CASTGQGNQPQHF.

The chain links TRBV6-5 to TRBJ1-2; no firm D call. The CDR3 totals 14 residues. Trimming shortened V by 7 bases and J by 4 bases, and 16 bases separated the two germline ends. Germline V gene sequence: CDR1 MNHEY, CDR2 SVGAGI. CDR3 residues: CASTVGAGGYGYTF. Written as DNA, the CDR3 is TGTGCCAGCACCGTTGGTGCGGGAGGCTATGGCTACACCTTC.

Regarding this clone: A junction boundary mismatches the germline segment, possibly from a read error. The gene calls are TRBV19 and TRBJ1-5; 7 bases line up with TRBD1. Germline V gene sequence: CDR1 LNHDA, CDR2 SQIVND (reference sequence). The CDR3 has 14 amino acids. CDR3 in amino acids: CASSVEGQNQPQHF. The CDR3 nucleotides are TGTGCCAGTAGTGTAGAGGGACAGAATCAGCCCCAGCATTTT.

The rearrangement joins TRBV5-4 to TRBJ2-5, with TRBD1 identical over 9 bases. The CDR3 length is 15 residues. The trim removed 4 bases at V and 4 bases at J, leaving 8 bases unmatched. The germline V gene encodes CDR1 SGHNT and CDR2 YYREEE (reference sequence). The chain's CDR3 is CASSERTGDVETQYF. For the CDR3, the DNA is TGTGCCAGCAGCGAGCGGACAGGGGACGTAGAGACCCAGTACTTC.

The chain is built from TRBV7-3 and TRBJ2-5; possibly TRBD1 for D (6 bases). V lost 4 bases and J 0 bases, leaving 12 bases between the germline ends. Germline lookup yields CDR1 SGHTA and CDR2 FQGTGA. The CDR3 contains 15 residues. As DNA, the CDR3 is TGTGCCAGCAGCTCCCGCAGGGGACACCAAGAGACCCAGTACTTC. It translates to CASSSRRGHQETQYF.

This chain connects TRBV3-1 (or the pseudogene TRBV3-2) to TRBJ2-2; possible D gene TRBD2, 6 bases. Germline V gene sequence: CDR1 LGHDT, CDR2 YNNKEL (reference sequence). The V and J ends lost 0 bases and 5 bases respectively, with 10 bases between them. The CDR3 contains 15 residues. The CDR3 bases are TGTGCCAGCAGCCAAGACCCCGGGACTACCGGGGAGCTGTTTTTT. Translated, it gives CASSQDPGTTGELFF.